A selection of T cell receptor beta chains follows, all from one sample in a study of human T cells and chemical hapten exposure. TCRdb independently ran MiXCR on the RACE reads; one entry per CDR3 protein. The profile shows roughly 14,000 distinct CDR3 sequences, roughly 15% of them singletons. The specimen comprised whole blood, sampled in connection with sensitization to the hapten diphenylcyclopropenone (DPC). The receptors derive from a woman under 40 with alopecia areata. Some clones in this sample may be carry-over from other donors' samples. Each CDR3 is given with its conserved first and last residue. The D gene is left open where the match is weak. Only part of the rows carry a size: once, few, many, or a class if the clone is expanded.

v_call: TRBV18
j_call: TRBJ1-2
clone_size: medium-sized
d_call: NA
cdr3_nt: TGTGCCAGCTCACCTACGGGACGGCTGTGGGGCTATGGCTACACCTTC
cdr3_aa: CASSPTGRLWGYGYTF

v_call: TRBV14
j_call: TRBJ2-1
clone_size: NA
d_call: TRBD2
cdr3_nt: TGTGCCAGCAGCCAAACGACTAGCGAGTACAATGAGCAGTTCTTC
cdr3_aa: CASSQTTSEYNEQFF

v_call: TRBV9
j_call: TRBJ2-2
clone_size: NA
d_call: TRBD1
cdr3_nt: TGTGCCAGCAGCGTAAACCCCGGGACAGGGTACACCGGGGAGCTGTTTTTT
cdr3_aa: CASSVNPGTGYTGELFF

v_call: TRBV20-1
j_call: TRBJ2-2
clone_size: many
d_call: TRBD1
cdr3_nt: TGCAGTGCTAAGGGGGCAGCCTTGAACACCGGGGAGCTGTTTTTT
cdr3_aa: CSAKGAALNTGELFF

v_call: TRBV20-1
j_call: TRBJ2-7
clone_size: medium-sized
d_call: NA
cdr3_nt: TGCAGTGCCACCGGGACGTCCTACGAGCAGTACTTC
cdr3_aa: CSATGTSYEQYF

v_call: TRBV20-1
j_call: TRBJ2-4
clone_size: many
d_call: NA
cdr3_nt: TGCAGTGCTAGACCCTCCCGGGTGGAGGGGGCCAAAAACATTCAGTACTTC
cdr3_aa: CSARPSRVEGAKNIQYF

v_call: TRBV6-4
j_call: TRBJ2-7
clone_size: many
d_call: TRBD1
cdr3_nt: TGTGCCAGCAGTGACACAGGGGCAGCCCTACGCGAGCAGTACTTC
cdr3_aa: CASSDTGAALREQYF

v_call: TRBV7-7
j_call: TRBJ2-3
clone_size: NA
d_call: NA
cdr3_nt: TGTGCCAGCAGCAAGAGGGACGGGGAGGCGCAGTATTTT
cdr3_aa: CASSKRDGEAQYF

v_call: TRBV27
j_call: TRBJ2-3
clone_size: medium-sized
d_call: NA
cdr3_nt: TGTGCCAGCAGTTTATCGGTCACAGATACGCAGTATTTT
cdr3_aa: CASSLSVTDTQYF

v_call: TRBV10-2
j_call: TRBJ1-1
clone_size: many
d_call: NA
cdr3_nt: TGCGCCAGCAGTACGGGGCCCATGAACACTGAAGCTTTCTTT
cdr3_aa: CASSTGPMNTEAFF

v_call: TRBV27
j_call: TRBJ2-1
clone_size: many
d_call: TRBD1
cdr3_nt: TGTGCCAGCAGTCCCAGACAGGGGAGGAATGAGCAGTTCTTC
cdr3_aa: CASSPRQGRNEQFF

v_call: TRBV19
j_call: TRBJ2-1
clone_size: NA
d_call: NA
cdr3_nt: TGTGCCAGTAGCCAAACCACCGGACTCAATGAGCAGTTCTTC
cdr3_aa: CASSQTTGLNEQFF

v_call: TRBV7-9
j_call: TRBJ1-2
clone_size: many
d_call: NA
cdr3_nt: TGTGCCAGCAGCTTCGACACAACCTATGGCTACACCTTC
cdr3_aa: CASSFDTTYGYTF

v_call: TRBV4-3
j_call: TRBJ2-1
clone_size: NA
d_call: TRBD2
cdr3_nt: TGCGCCAGCAGCCAGGTGGGAGGGAGCTCCTACAATGAGCAGTTCTTC
cdr3_aa: CASSQVGGSSYNEQFF

v_call: TRBV28
j_call: TRBJ1-2
clone_size: medium-sized
d_call: TRBD1
cdr3_nt: TGTGCCAGCAGCTGGACAGGGAGCTATGGCTACACCTTC
cdr3_aa: CASSWTGSYGYTF

v_call: TRBV5-1
j_call: TRBJ2-1
clone_size: NA
d_call: TRBD2
cdr3_nt: TGCGCCAGCAGCTTGGCAGGGACTACCAATGAGCAGTTCTTC
cdr3_aa: CASSLAGTTNEQFF

v_call: TRBV1
j_call: TRBJ1-2
clone_size: NA
d_call: NA
cdr3_nt: TGCACCAGCAGCCAAGATATTCCGGGCAGAGCCTATGGCTACACCTTC
cdr3_aa: CTSSQDIPGRAYGYTF

v_call: TRBV28
j_call: TRBJ2-1
clone_size: few
d_call: TRBD2
cdr3_nt: TGTGCCAGCAGTTCGGGAGGGCCGAGCAATGAGCAGTTCTTC
cdr3_aa: CASSSGGPSNEQFF

v_call: TRBV11-3
j_call: TRBJ2-5
clone_size: NA
d_call: NA
cdr3_nt: TGTGCCAGCAGCCCCGGTGGAGCAGGCGGTTGGACCCAGTACTTC
cdr3_aa: CASSPGGAGGWTQYF

v_call: TRBV5-4
j_call: TRBJ2-2
clone_size: medium-sized
d_call: TRBD1
cdr3_nt: TGTGCCAGCAGCTTAGGGCCGGGACAGGGGACCGGGGAGCTGTTTTTT
cdr3_aa: CASSLGPGQGTGELFF

v_call: TRBV27
j_call: TRBJ2-2
clone_size: NA
d_call: NA
cdr3_nt: TGTGCCAGCAGGGGCCGCACCGGGGAGCTGTTTTTT
cdr3_aa: CASRGRTGELFF

v_call: TRBV6-6
j_call: TRBJ1-3
clone_size: many
d_call: TRBD1
cdr3_nt: TGTGCCAGCAGTTCGACAGGGAACTCTGGAAACACCATATATTTT
cdr3_aa: CASSSTGNSGNTIYF

v_call: TRBV10-1
j_call: TRBJ2-2
clone_size: many
d_call: NA
cdr3_nt: TGCGCCAGCAGTGAGACCACTTCCACGCGGCTGTTTTTT
cdr3_aa: CASSETTSTRLFF

v_call: TRBV13
j_call: TRBJ2-1
clone_size: many
d_call: NA
cdr3_nt: TGTGCCAGCAGCCACCGAGGGGACAATGAGCAGTTCTTC
cdr3_aa: CASSHRGDNEQFF

v_call: TRBV6-5
j_call: TRBJ2-7
clone_size: many
d_call: TRBD1
cdr3_nt: TGTGCCAGCAGCAATACAGGGGCGATGTACGAGCAGTACTTC
cdr3_aa: CASSNTGAMYEQYF

v_call: TRBV6-5
j_call: TRBJ2-5
clone_size: many
d_call: TRBD1
cdr3_nt: TGTGCCAGCCTGGACAGGATTCAAGAGACCCAGTACTTC
cdr3_aa: CASLDRIQETQYF

v_call: TRBV6-2/TRBV6-3
j_call: TRBJ2-1
clone_size: NA
d_call: NA
cdr3_nt: TGTGCCAGCAGTTACTCCACGTTGGGTAGTGGCTACAATGAGCAGTTCTTC
cdr3_aa: CASSYSTLGSGYNEQFF

v_call: TRBV20-1
j_call: TRBJ1-6
clone_size: many
d_call: NA
cdr3_nt: TGCAGTGCTAGACCGCTTTCAGGGGAAAATTCACCCCTCCACTTT
cdr3_aa: CSARPLSGENSPLHF